This TCR beta chain appears in the sequencing data of a study of T cell repertoires in cytomegalovirus infection. Whole-study context: Recently described HLA-C-restricted plus well-studied HLA-B-restricted CMV epitopes were used. Public TCR beta signatures marked donors with CMV infection and the matching HLA. Overall study results and limits: Summed frequency of shared TCR beta families picked out CMV carriers who also had the relevant HLA. Clonotypes of TCR beta that were HLA-C-restricted and CMV-specific dominated the ex vivo response.

The CDR3 extends over 15 amino acids. The trim removed 6 bases at V and 12 bases at J, leaving 8 bases unmatched. Per germline, CDR1 LGHNT and CDR2 FRNRAP. As to this clonotype: No antigen is known for it.

TCRdb re-called the reads with MiXCR, one entry per CDR3 protein. The sample shows 640,000 or so distinct CDR3 sequences, about 30% of them seen only once. This receptor was identified in a human donor in good health (CMV status not recorded). Some clones in this sample may be carry-over from other donors' samples. The sequencing here drew on cultured PBMCs, taken from culture after CMV antigen stimulation. This rearrangement joins TRBV12-5 to TRBJ2-1; 16 bases map to TRBD2. CDR3 loop: CASGGTSGRAWGQFF. The DNA for the CDR3 is TGTGCTAGTGGCGGGACTAGCGGGAGGGCCTGGGGGCAGTTCTTC.